This T cell receptor beta chain was captured by sequencing in a study of T cells expressing NK-cell markers (dated by TCRdb to the early 2020s). For the wider study: About 8 donors provided sorted CD3+CD56+NKG2C+, CD3+CD56+NKG2C- and CD3+CD56-NKG2C+ T-cell subsets, whose TCR beta-chain repertoires were profiled. Seven of the eight sequenced donors were HCMV-seropositive and one was HCMV-seronegative. The eight sequenced donors were randomly selected healthy volunteers, three men and five women. Sequencing of the libraries produced 2 x 150 bp reads on Illumina HiSeq 2000/2500, MiSeq or NextSeq. On the study overall, not on this receptor specifically: Those dominant clonotypes were again the most abundant among CD3+CD56-NKG2C+ cells in several donors, at about 28.3-60.1%. It remained unclear whether the expanded NKG2C-expressing T cell clones were specific for HCMV antigens. In over 5 donors, the dominant CD3+CD56+NKG2C+ clonotypes were among the top 10 CD8+ clonotypes and accounted for roughly 1.0-8% of CD8+ T cells.

These reads were obtained on an Illumina HiSeq 2000. TCR beta cDNA libraries were made by 5'RACE template switching that added a universal primer site and unique molecular identifiers. Synthesis of cDNA was primed from the TCR beta constant segment and was followed by two consecutive PCR amplification steps. Turning to the authors' computational methods: Reads were demultiplexed and grouped by UMI with MIGEC, and clonotypes were assembled and quantified with MiTCR. To exclude erroneous sequences, only TCR cDNA sequences supported by at least two reads were retained. The tcR package was used for downstream repertoire analysis, with clonotypes matched between fractions based on CDR3 nucleotide sequence plus V segment. Antigen specificity was annotated against VDJdb with VDJmatch, allowing one amino acid substitution in CDR3. TCRdb reprocessed the reads into one record per CDR3 protein sequence, lacking DNA. TCRdb, not the authors, supplied the V and J calls. The sample's table lists a count of a few hundred thousand distinct CDR3 sequences. The biggest ten clones account for around 5.2% of the sample.

HCMV serostatus was determined by detecting HCMV-specific IgG in serum with a commercial ELISA kit. Peripheral blood mononuclear cells were isolated from blood by Ficoll density gradient centrifugation. The CDR3 measures 15 amino acids from cysteine to phenylalanine. No DNA appears here. CDR1 and CDR2 were assigned from the germline V gene as SGHTA and FQGNSA. Of note for this clonotype: Its antigen specificity is not known.

The sequence derives from a man aged 18-69 years in good health. The rearrangement joined TRBV7-2 to TRBJ2-3. Source material: blood T cells: a sorted CD56 or NKG2C T cell subset, CD4+ or CD8+ T cells, or bulk PBMC T cells (not recorded which). The CDR3 sequence is CASSLAVPGTDTQYF.